This TCR beta chain was captured by sequencing in a study of shared clonotypes between healthy human individuals. The CDR3 totals 15 residues. V was clipped by 0 bases and J by 2 bases, with 10 bases between them. CDR1 is WNHNN and CDR2 is SYGVQD in the germline V gene (reference sequence). Clones were sequenced by immunoSEQ multiplex PCR, and TCRdb holds only the in-frame ones, with some missing. This sample carries about 680,000 clones, more than 70% of them seen once, and the ten largest clones take around 1.7%. Sequences were obtained from memory CD4+ T cells sorted from blood. The subset denotes: CD45RA-negative fraction. The chain employs TRBV10-1 and TRBJ2-5; weak D call: TRBD1 (6 bases). This receptor was identified in a woman younger than 45 in good health. The chain's CDR3 is CASSESGTNQETQYF. In nucleotides, the CDR3 is TGCGCCAGCAGTGAGTCGGGGACAAATCAAGAGACCCAGTACTTC.